Below are 24 T cell receptor beta chains sequenced from a single sample in a study of blood T cells in healthy people across ages (dated by TCRdb to between 2014 and 2017). Libraries were constructed by 5' RACE. TCRdb records Illumina HiSeq 2500 as the sequencer. A second 7 to 11 cycle PCR used a sample-barcoded 5' primer and a J-beta primer mix. The public reads were quality trimmed at Q25 with fastp and then assembled into clones with MiXCR by TCRdb, keeping productive beta chains. Every CDR3 protein is listed once, alongside the most common genes and DNA of its rows. The sample contains 650,000 to 700,000 distinct CDR3 sequences, around 50% of them found a single time. The top ten hold less than 15% of the sample. The sequencing input was blood. Source of these receptors: a woman older than 75 in good health.

This CDR3 is CASSHLQETQYF. For the CDR3, the DNA is TGTGCCAGCAGCCACCTCCAAGAGACCCAGTACTTC. The chain joins TRBV3-1 to TRBJ2-5; D unclear. CDR1 and CDR2 (germline): LGHDT, YNNKEL (reference sequence). The CDR3 consists of 12 residues. V lost 3 bases to trimming and J lost 1 base, with 3 bases between them.

Worth noting for this clonotype: A single base separates this from a much larger clone, so it may be a read error. J is TRBJ2-1 and V is TRBV12-3 or TRBV12-4; D may be TRBD1 or TRBD2 (6 bases each). The CDR3 has 15 amino acids. In nucleotides, the CDR3 is TGTGCCGGCAGTCCGGGCGGGACCCTAGGGGGGAGGCAGTTCTTC. Its protein product is CAGSPGGTLGGRQFF.

This rearrangement joins TRBV5-1 to TRBJ2-7, with D possibly TRBD1 on 6 matching bases. V gave up 4 bases and J gave up 7 bases, with 15 bases separating them. CDR1 is SGHRS, CDR2 YFSETQ, per germline. The CDR3 is 13 residues long. This CDR3 is CASSVGANNEQYF. The CDR3 nucleotides are TGCGCCAGCAGCGTGGGGGCTAACAATGAGCAGTACTTC.

In its sample, this clonotype was seen many times. The chain joins TRBV7-2 to TRBJ2-1, with D tentatively TRBD1 (5 bases). The CDR3 spans 13 residues. The V end lost 5 bases, the J end lost 4 bases, and 9 bases lay between the germline ends. Germline loops: CDR1 SGHTA, CDR2 FQGNSA. The CDR3 protein is CASSGSGYNEQFF. The CDR3 DNA is TGTGCCAGCAGCGGGTCAGGGTACAATGAGCAGTTCTTC. Combining the CDR3 with reference TRBV7-2 and TRBJ2-1 gives the whole variable domain GAGVSQSPSNKVTEKGKDVELRCDPISGHTALYWYRQSLGQGLEFLIYFQGNSAPDKSGLPSDRFSAERTGGSVSTLTIQRTQQEDSAVYLCASSGSGYNEQFFGPGTRLTVL.

The V gene is TRBV5-1, the J gene TRBJ1-1, with TRBD1 identical over 8 bases. CDR1 is SGHRS, CDR2 YFSETQ, per germline. The junction had 6 bases not matched to a gene; V was cut back by 4 bases and J by 1 base. The CDR3 contains 15 residues. Written as DNA, the CDR3 is TGCGCCAGCAGCCCTCGGACAGGGTGGAACACTGAAGCTTTCTTT. Translation gives CASSPRTGWNTEAFF.

This clonotype was detected a few times. This chain connects TRBV28 to TRBJ2-5, with 8 bases matching TRBD1. The DNA end favors TRBJ2-7, so the J call may be wrong. The CDR3 is 16 residues long. Germline V gene sequence: CDR1 MDHEN, CDR2 SYDVKM. Here the CDR3 DNA reads TGTGCCAGCGGTGCCTCACGAGGACAGGGTTTCCACGAGCAGTACTTC. It is translated as CASGASRGQGFHEQYF.

This clonotype has just a few counts. The chain joins TRBV7-2 to TRBJ1-2, with D maybe TRBD1 (6 bases). Trimming cost V 4 bases and J 12 bases, with 9 bases left between them. From germline, CDR1 is SGHTA and CDR2 FQGNSA. The CDR3 length is 10 residues. The CDR3 coding sequence is TGTGCCAGCAGCTATGGACAGAACACCTTC. It is translated as CASSYGQNTF. Using reference TRBV7-2 and TRBJ1-2 for the parts outside the CDR3, the full variable domain is GAGVSQSPSNKVTEKGKDVELRCDPISGHTALYWYRQSLGQGLEFLIYFQGNSAPDKSGLPSDRFSAERTGGSVSTLTIQRTQQEDSAVYLCASSYGQNTFGSGTRLTVV.

In regard to this clonotype: A read error is possible here, since a much larger clone lies one base away. V is TRBV29-1 and J is TRBJ2-1, with TRBD1 identical over 10 bases. V shed 3 bases, J shed 10 bases, and the junction held 12 bases outside the gene matches. The CDR3 runs 15 residues. Germline V lookup: CDR1 SQVTM, CDR2 ANQGSEA. The CDR3 sequence: CSVEALGQGIYEQFF. The CDR3 DNA is TGCAGCGTTGAGGCTTTGGGACAGGGGATTTACGAGCAGTTCTTC.

This clonotype turned up a few times. The V gene is TRBV5-1, the J gene TRBJ2-5, with a weak D call TRBD1 (5 bases). Germline V lookup: CDR1 SGHRS, CDR2 YFSETQ. V dropped 1 base and J dropped 1 base, with 8 bases sitting between them. The length of the CDR3 is 14 residues. This CDR3 is CASSLRQPQETQYF. CDR3 bases: TGCGCCAGCAGCTTGAGACAGCCCCAAGAGACCCAGTACTTC.

The rearrangement links TRBV10-3 to TRBJ2-5, with unresolved D. From germline, CDR1 is ENHRY and CDR2 SYGVKD. V lost 6 bases and J lost 2, with 7 bases in between. The CDR3 totals 12 residues. The CDR3 is CAISPDQETQYF. In DNA, the CDR3 is TGTGCCATCAGCCCTGATCAAGAGACCCAGTACTTC.

The chain recombines TRBV29-1 with TRBJ2-2; 9 positions match TRBD1. CDR3 length: 13 residues. CDR1 is SQVTM and CDR2 is ANQGSEA in the germline V gene. The trim removed 6 bases at V and 4 bases at J, leaving 3 bases unmatched. The CDR3 spells CSVGTGTTGELFF. The DNA for the CDR3 is TGCAGCGTGGGGACAGGGACCACCGGGGAGCTGTTTTTT.

CDR3 sequence (DNA): TGCGCCAGCAGCTTGCCTTTAGCGGGGGGCCTCGAGCAGTACTTC. This sequence encodes CASSLPLAGGLEQYF. The genes are TRBV5-1 and TRBJ2-4; the match to TRBD2 covers 10 bases. The DNA end favors TRBJ2-7, so the J call may be wrong. The CDR3 consists of 15 residues. In germline, CDR1 is SGHRS, CDR2 YFSETQ.

The V and J genes are TRBV12-3 or TRBV12-4 and TRBJ1-5, with D unclear. Trimming took 6 bases from V and 7 from J, leaving 16 bases between them. The CDR3 covers 14 residues. In DNA, the CDR3 is TGTGCCAGCAGAGAGCTTTCTCGGGAACAGCCCCAGCATTTT. Translated: CASRELSREQPQHF.

V gene TRBV18 combines with J gene TRBJ1-1, with D tentatively TRBD1 (6 bases). The germline V and J ends were trimmed by 1 base and 4 bases, with 7 bases remaining between them. Germline CDR1 KGHSH, CDR2 LQKENI. The CDR3 extends over 13 amino acids. CDR3 DNA sequence: TGTGCCAGCTCACCACTACAGGGCACTGAAGCTTTCTTT. This codes for CASSPLQGTEAFF.

As to this clonotype: A much larger clone lies a single base off, so this may be a read error. V gene TRBV3-1 combines with J gene TRBJ2-7; D is unresolved. This CDR3 spans 14 amino acids. Germline values: CDR1 LGHDT, CDR2 YNNKEL (reference sequence). Trimming took 6 bases from V and 1 from J, leaving 13 bases between them. The CDR3 nucleotides are TGTGCCAGCAGTCCCCCGGCACCTTCCTACGAGCAGTACTTC. This sequence encodes CASSPPAPSYEQYF.

J is TRBJ1-6 and V is TRBV20-1, with 8 bases fitting TRBD1. V was pared by 7 bases and J by 10 bases, with 9 bases of the junction left unmatched. In germline, CDR1 is DFQATT, CDR2 SNEGSKA (reference sequence). The CDR3 covers 13 residues. DNA for the CDR3: TGCAGTGTTCTCAGGGGGCAAGAATCACCCCTCCACTTT. Its translation: CSVLRGQESPLHF.

A note on this clonotype: This may be a read error, as it is one base from a much larger clone. The chain uses TRBV5-1 and TRBJ1-1; 8 nucleotides match TRBD1. The CDR3 totals 14 residues. CDR1 is SGHRS and CDR2 is YFSETQ in the germline V gene. Unmatched junction bases numbered 8, after V lost 9 bases and J lost 1 base. The CDR3 bases are TGCGCCAACGGCTTGGACAGGGCGAACACTGAAGCTTTCTTT. This sequence encodes CANGLDRANTEAFF.

The V and J genes are TRBV5-1 and TRBJ2-7, with TRBD2 as a possible D gene (6 bases). CDR3 length equals 14 residues. Deletions cut 4 bases from V and 7 bases from J, with 18 bases between. CDR1 and CDR2 (germline): SGHRS, YFSETQ. In nucleotides, the CDR3 is TGCGCCAGCAGCCAATCGCCGGGGGTTTGGGAGCAGTACTTC. It codes for CASSQSPGVWEQYF.

The chain recombines TRBV20-1 with TRBJ2-4, with no clear D. Trimming pared 6 bases from V and 0 bases from J, leaving 9 bases between. CDR3 length: 13 amino acids. Germline V gives CDR1 DFQATT, CDR2 SNEGSKA (reference sequence). The CDR3 DNA reads as TGCAGTGCGATGACTTTAGCCAAAAACATTCAGTACTTC. This codes for CSAMTLAKNIQYF.

The chain is built from TRBV20-1 and TRBJ2-3, with 8 bases lining up with TRBD2. The CDR3 is made up of 14 amino acids. CDR1 and CDR2 from the germline V gene are DFQATT and SNEGSKA (reference sequence). Trimming cost V 3 bases and J 7 bases; bases outside gene matches: 9. The CDR3 sequence: CSASIAGGGYTQYF. CDR3 DNA: TGCAGTGCTAGTATCGCGGGGGGAGGATATACGCAGTATTTT.

The chain carries TRBV29-1 and TRBJ1-1, with TRBD1 matching over 8 bases. J was trimmed by 1 base and V by 6 bases; bases with no gene match: 10. Germline V gene lookup returns CDR1 SQVTM and CDR2 ANQGSEA. There are 15 residues in the CDR3. This chain's CDR3 is CSVRGQGARNTEAFF. DNA of the CDR3: TGCAGCGTGAGGGGGCAGGGGGCAAGGAACACTGAAGCTTTCTTT.

This clonotype was seen ten or more times. The chain recombines TRBV12-3 or TRBV12-4 with TRBJ2-1; D is unresolved. The CDR3 loop spans 15 amino acids. V dropped 6 bases and J dropped 7 bases, with 19 bases sitting between them. CDR3 in amino acids: CASSYLTNLGNEQFF. The CDR3 bases are TGTGCCAGCAGCTATTTAACAAATCTTGGAAATGAGCAGTTCTTC.

The V gene is TRBV12-3 or TRBV12-4, the J gene TRBJ2-3; either TRBD1 or TRBD2 may fit D (5 bases each). This CDR3 has 13 residues. V was trimmed by 7 bases and J by 4 bases, leaving 12 bases between them. DNA for the CDR3: TGTGCCAGCACCCGAATGGGGGCAGATACGCAGTATTTT. Its protein product is CASTRMGADTQYF.

Ten or more counts support this clonotype. The chain joins TRBV30 to TRBJ1-2; D remains unclear. Per the germline V gene, CDR1 is GTSNPN and CDR2 is SVGIG (reference sequence). The CDR3 sequence is 16 residues long. The germline V and J ends were trimmed by 1 base and 4 bases, with 19 bases remaining between them. Written as DNA, the CDR3 is TGTGCCTGGAGTGGAGTAGTGGCAGCGCATCGCTATGGCTACACCTTC. Encoded protein: CAWSGVVAAHRYGYTF.